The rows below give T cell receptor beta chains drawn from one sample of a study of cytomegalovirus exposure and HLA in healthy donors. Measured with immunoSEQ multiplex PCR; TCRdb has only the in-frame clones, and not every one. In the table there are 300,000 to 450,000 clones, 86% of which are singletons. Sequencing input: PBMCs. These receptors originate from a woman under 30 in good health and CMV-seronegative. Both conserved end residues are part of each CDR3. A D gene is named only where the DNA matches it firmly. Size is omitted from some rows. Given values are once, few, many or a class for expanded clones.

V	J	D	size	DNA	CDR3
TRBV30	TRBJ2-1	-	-	TGTGCCGCCGAGCAGGCCCCCTTGAGCTCCTACAATGAGCAGTTCTTC	CAAEQAPLSSYNEQFF
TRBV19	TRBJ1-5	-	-	TGTGCCAGTAGTCTCACTTCCACGGGGGGTAGAAATCAGCCCCAGCATTTT	CASSLTSTGGRNQPQHF
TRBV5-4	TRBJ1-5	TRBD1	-	TGTGCCAGCAGCAAGGACAGGGATAATCAGCCCCAGCATTTT	CASSKDRDNQPQHF
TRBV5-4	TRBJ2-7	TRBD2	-	TGTGCCAGCAGCTTGGAGGGACTAGCGGGAGGGGTCGAGCAGTACTTC	CASSLEGLAGGVEQYF
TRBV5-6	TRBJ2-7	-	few	TGTGCCAGCAGCTTCCTCTACGAGCAGTACTTC	CASSFLYEQYF
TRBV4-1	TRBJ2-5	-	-	TGCGCCAGCAGCCAAGCAATCGGGGGAGAGACCCAGTACTTC	CASSQAIGGETQYF
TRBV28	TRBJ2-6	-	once	TGTGCCGGAAAACGGAGCTCTGGGGCCAACGTCCTGACTTTC	CAGKRSSGANVLTF
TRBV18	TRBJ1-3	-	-	TGTGCCAGCTCCCCTTCTGGAAACACCATATATTTT	CASSPSGNTIYF
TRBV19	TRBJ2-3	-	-	TGTGCCAGTAGTATAGATCTATGGCTTAGGGGGAGCACAGATACGCAGTATTTT	CASSIDLWLRGSTDTQYF
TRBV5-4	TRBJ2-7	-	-	TGTGCCAGCAGCTTGCCCGGGATCTTCGAGTCCGAGCAGTACTTC	CASSLPGIFESEQYF
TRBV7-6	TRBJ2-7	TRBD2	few	TGTGCCAGCAGCCCAGGGCGGGGGGACTACGAGCAGTACTTC	CASSPGRGDYEQYF
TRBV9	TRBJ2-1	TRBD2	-	TGTGCCAGCAGCGTCGGGACTAGCGGATACAATGAGCAGTTCTTC	CASSVGTSGYNEQFF
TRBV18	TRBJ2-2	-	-	TGTGCCAGCTCACCACGAGGTGGCGAATACACCGGGGAGCTGTTTTTT	CASSPRGGEYTGELFF
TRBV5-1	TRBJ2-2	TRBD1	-	TGCGCCAGCACCTCCTTGGGAAAGGGGGCTAGTACCGGGGAGCTGTTTTTT	CASTSLGKGASTGELFF
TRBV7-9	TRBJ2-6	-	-	TGTGCCAGCAGGGCCGCAGGCTGGGTCCCTGGGGCCAACGTCCTGACTTTC	CASRAAGWVPGANVLTF